These T cell receptor beta chains were read from a single sample in a study of OX40 agonist ivuxolimab in advanced cancers. Libraries were prepared by immunoSEQ multiplex PCR; TCRdb keeps only in-frame clonotypes and omits some of them. The sample lists around 61,000 clones; roughly 80% were seen once. The source material was CD4+ or CD8+ T cells sorted from blood, sampled in a trial of the OX40 agonist ivuxolimab. These receptor sequences come from an adult with an advanced solid tumor such as melanoma, head and neck, liver or kidney cancer. Both conserved end residues are part of each CDR3. D genes are given only for firm matches. Part of the rows lack a size; the others show once, few, many or a class for expanded clones.

j_gene	len	abundance	v_gene	d_gene	CDR3aa	CDR3nt
TRBJ1-2	15	.	TRBV6-6	.	CASSPAWTENYGYTF	TGTGCCAGCAGCCCAGCCTGGACAGAGAACTATGGCTACACCTTC
TRBJ2-2	16	.	TRBV7-6	.	CASSPRDGANTGELFF	TGTGCCAGCAGCCCGCGGGACGGCGCGAACACCGGGGAGCTGTTTTTT
TRBJ1-5	14	.	TRBV28	.	CASISQGSYQPQHF	TGTGCCAGCATTTCTCAGGGTTCCTATCAGCCCCAGCATTTT
TRBJ2-3	12	few	TRBV7-8	.	CASSSAGDTQYF	TGTGCCAGCAGCTCAGCAGGGGATACGCAGTATTTT
TRBJ1-2	8	.	TRBV20-1	TRBD1	CSARQGTF	TGCAGTGCTCGACAGGGGACCTTC
TRBJ1-5	14	.	TRBV6-6	.	CASSYSSTRQPQHF	TGTGCCAGCAGTTACTCAAGTACGCGCCAGCCCCAGCATTTT
TRBJ2-5	14	.	TRBV10-3	TRBD2	CAISESAGGETQYF	TGTGCCATCAGTGAGTCTGCGGGGGGCGAGACCCAGTACTTC
TRBJ1-3	13	.	TRBV7-2	.	CASSSYSGNTIYF	TGTGCCAGCAGCTCGTACTCTGGAAACACCATATATTTT
TRBJ2-5	15	.	TRBV6-1	TRBD1	CASSDRGQVAETQYF	TGTGCCAGCAGTGATAGGGGACAGGTTGCAGAGACCCAGTACTTC
TRBJ1-1	11	medium-sized	TRBV5-1	.	CASSLVGEAFF	TGCGCCAGCAGCTTGGTGGGGGAAGCTTTCTTT
TRBJ2-7	15	.	TRBV11-2	TRBD1	CASSLVSGQAYEQYF	TGTGCCAGCAGCTTAGTTTCGGGACAGGCCTACGAGCAGTACTTC
TRBJ2-1	15	.	TRBV4-1	TRBD2	CASSHDSGGANEQFF	TGCGCCAGCAGCCATGATAGCGGGGGGGCCAATGAGCAGTTCTTC
TRBJ1-1	13	.	TRBV7-2	.	CASSLARGTEAFF	TGTGCCAGCAGCTTAGCCAGGGGCACTGAAGCTTTCTTT
TRBJ2-6	17	.	TRBV5-5	.	CASSRTDRSSGANVLTF	TGTGCCAGCAGCAGGACGGACAGATCCTCTGGGGCCAACGTCCTGACTTTC
TRBJ2-5	12	few	TRBV9	.	CASSVEGETQYF	TGTGCCAGCAGCGTAGAGGGAGAGACCCAGTACTTC
TRBJ1-2	14	once	TRBV6-1	.	CASIFGTDNYGYTF	TGTGCCAGCATCTTTGGTACGGATAACTATGGCTACACCTTC
TRBJ2-7	13	.	TRBV6-6	.	CASSSGNRYEQYF	TGTGCCAGCAGTTCAGGGAATCGCTACGAGCAGTACTTC
TRBJ1-2	11	.	TRBV19	.	CASSQTQGYTF	TGTGCCAGTAGCCAAACCCAGGGCTACACCTTC
TRBJ1-4	14	.	TRBV12-5	.	CASGKSVGEEKLFF	TGTGCTAGTGGTAAATCGGTGGGCGAGGAAAAACTGTTTTTT
TRBJ2-7	16	.	TRBV19	TRBD2	CASRTFPSGGADEQYF	TGTGCCAGCCGGACTTTCCCTAGCGGGGGGGCTGACGAGCAGTACTTC
TRBJ2-3	16	.	TRBV5-4	TRBD1	CASSLGTGPGADTQYF	TGTGCCAGCAGCCTAGGGACAGGCCCTGGCGCAGATACGCAGTATTTT
TRBJ2-3	14	.	TRBV9	.	CASSVGDSTDTQYF	TGTGCCAGCAGCGTTGGGGACAGCACAGATACGCAGTATTTT
TRBJ2-2	16	.	TRBV5-1	.	CASSLLQGENTGELFF	TGCGCCAGCAGCTTATTACAGGGAGAGAACACCGGGGAGCTGTTTTTT
TRBJ1-1	16	.	TRBV14	.	CASSQDFGTPNTEAFF	TGTGCCAGCAGCCAAGATTTTGGGACTCCGAACACTGAAGCTTTCTTT
TRBJ2-3	13	.	TRBV10-3	.	CAASLTVTDTQYF	TGTGCCGCATCTCTAACGGTCACAGATACGCAGTATTTT
TRBJ1-2	13	.	TRBV7-9	.	CASALGMNYGYTF	TGTGCCAGCGCCCTGGGAATGAACTATGGCTACACCTTC
TRBJ1-2	19	.	TRBV19	.	CASTDRRRADTAKSYGYTF	TGTGCCAGTACCGACCGCCGCAGGGCGGACACTGCGAAAAGCTATGGCTACACCTTC
TRBJ1-1	14	.	TRBV29-1	TRBD1	CSVGRTGKGTEAFF	TGCAGCGTGGGACGGACAGGGAAAGGCACTGAAGCTTTCTTT
TRBJ2-1	14	.	TRBV7-2	TRBD2	CASRLAGGRNEQFF	TGTGCCAGCCGGCTAGCGGGAGGACGCAATGAGCAGTTCTTC
TRBJ1-6	13	.	TRBV5-1	.	CASSPGHSSPLHF	TGCGCCAGCAGCCCGGGACACAGTTCACCCCTCCACTTT
TRBJ1-1	16	.	TRBV5-4	TRBD1	CASSKGSRQGNTEAFF	TGTGCCAGCAGCAAGGGCTCGCGACAGGGAAACACTGAAGCTTTCTTT
TRBJ2-3	16	.	TRBV19	TRBD2	CASSISPSGTTDTQYF	TGTGCCAGTAGTATAAGCCCCAGCGGGACCACAGATACGCAGTATTTT
TRBJ2-7	14	.	TRBV9	.	CASSPGDNSYEQYF	TGTGCCAGCAGCCCCGGGGACAACTCCTACGAGCAGTACTTC
TRBJ1-5	15	few	TRBV7-9	.	CASSPGGGGNQPQHF	TGTGCCAGCAGCCCCGGGGGAGGAGGCAATCAGCCCCAGCATTTT
TRBJ2-7	12	.	TRBV18	.	CASRQETYEQYF	TGTGCCAGCCGACAGGAAACCTACGAGCAGTACTTC
TRBJ2-7	11	.	TRBV5-6	.	CASSWGQEQYF	TGTGCCAGCAGCTGGGGGCAGGAGCAGTACTTC
TRBJ2-7	15	.	TRBV5-8	TRBD2	CASSLGPGGDYEQYF	TGTGCCAGCAGCTTGGGGCCGGGAGGGGACTACGAGCAGTACTTC
TRBJ2-3	13	.	TRBV6-5	.	CASSLSIADTQYF	TGTGCCAGCAGTCTATCCATAGCAGATACGCAGTATTTT
TRBJ2-1	12	.	TRBV5-1	.	CASAATYNEQFF	TGCGCCAGCGCGGCCACGTACAATGAGCAGTTCTTC
TRBJ2-7	14	.	TRBV18	.	CASSQAQGSYEQYF	TGTGCCAGCTCCCAGGCACAGGGTTCCTACGAGCAGTACTTC
TRBJ1-4	13	.	TRBV18	TRBD1	CATRAGQDEKLFF	TGTGCCACCCGCGCCGGACAGGATGAAAAACTGTTTTTT
TRBJ2-3	15	.	TRBV5-1	TRBD2	CASSLGREGADTQYF	TGCGCCAGCAGCTTGGGGCGGGAGGGCGCAGATACGCAGTATTTT
TRBJ2-7	15	once	TRBV6-5	TRBD2	CASSYSRLAAYEQYF	TGTGCCAGCAGTTACTCGCGGCTAGCGGCCTACGAGCAGTACTTC
TRBJ2-7	13	.	TRBV6-1	.	CASSSRGEYEQYF	TGTGCCAGCTCCTCCCGGGGAGAGTATGAGCAGTACTTC
TRBJ1-2	12	medium-sized	TRBV5-1	.	CASSLVNYGYTF	TGCGCCAGCAGCTTGGTAAACTATGGCTACACCTTC
TRBJ2-1	15	.	TRBV5-1	.	CASSLGPRGGNEQFF	TGCGCCAGCAGCTTGGGGCCGCGGGGAGGAAATGAGCAGTTCTTC
TRBJ1-5	10	large	TRBV7-5	.	CVRPDQPQHF	TGTGTCAGGCCTGATCAGCCCCAGCATTTT
TRBJ1-5	14	.	TRBV27	.	CASSLSVLNQPQHF	TGTGCCAGCAGTTTATCAGTTCTCAATCAGCCCCAGCATTTT
TRBJ2-1	18	.	TRBV7-9	TRBD1	CASSLGNRGSGFYNEQFF	TGTGCCAGCAGCTTAGGAAACAGGGGATCGGGATTTTACAATGAGCAGTTCTTC